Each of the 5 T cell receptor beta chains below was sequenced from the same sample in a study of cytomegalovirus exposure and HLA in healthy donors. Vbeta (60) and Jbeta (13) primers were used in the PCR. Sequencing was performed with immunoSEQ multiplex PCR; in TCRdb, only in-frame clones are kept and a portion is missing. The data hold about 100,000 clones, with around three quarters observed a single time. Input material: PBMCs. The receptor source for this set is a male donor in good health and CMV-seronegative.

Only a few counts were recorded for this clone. CDR3 sequence: CASSRRRENTIYF. The DNA for the CDR3 is TGTGCCAGCAGCCGACGTAGGGAGAATACCATATATTTT. The chain has TRBV6-6 and TRBJ1-3; no clear D gene. Trimming left V 6 bases short and J 10 bases short, with 16 bases between. This CDR3 contains 13 residues. The germline V gene has CDR1 MNHNY and CDR2 SVGAGI (reference sequence).

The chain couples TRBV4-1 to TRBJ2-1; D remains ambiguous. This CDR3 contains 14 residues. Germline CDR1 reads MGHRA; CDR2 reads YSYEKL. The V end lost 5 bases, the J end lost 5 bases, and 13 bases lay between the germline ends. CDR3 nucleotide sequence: TGCGCCAGCAGCGAACCGAGACTGGACAATGAGCAGTTCTTC. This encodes CASSEPRLDNEQFF.

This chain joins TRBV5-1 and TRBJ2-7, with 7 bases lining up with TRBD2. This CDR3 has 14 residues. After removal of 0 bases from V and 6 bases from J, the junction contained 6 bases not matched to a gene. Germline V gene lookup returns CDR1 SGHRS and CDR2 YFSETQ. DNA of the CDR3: TGCGCCAGCAGCTTGGGCGGACTAGAACCCGAGCAGTACTTC. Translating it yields CASSLGGLEPEQYF.

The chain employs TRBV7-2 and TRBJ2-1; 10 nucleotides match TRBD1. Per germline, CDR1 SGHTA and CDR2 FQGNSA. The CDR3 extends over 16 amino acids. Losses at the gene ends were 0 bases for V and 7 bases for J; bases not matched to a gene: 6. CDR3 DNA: TGTGCCAGCAGCTTAGCTCAGACAGGGGGCTTGAATGAGCAGTTCTTC. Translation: CASSLAQTGGLNEQFF.

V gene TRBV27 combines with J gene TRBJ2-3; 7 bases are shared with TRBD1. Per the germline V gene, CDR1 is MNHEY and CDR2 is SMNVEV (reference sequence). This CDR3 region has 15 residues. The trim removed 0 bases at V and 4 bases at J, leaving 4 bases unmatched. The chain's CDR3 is CASSLSIGGSDTQYF. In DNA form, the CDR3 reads TGTGCCAGCAGTTTATCTATAGGGGGCTCAGATACGCAGTATTTT.